Included here is one T cell receptor beta chain sequence, with context. The data were taken from a study of blood T cell repertoires in COVID-19. About the study: Acute-phase and convalescent COVID-19 samples originated in the United States, Italy and Spain. Sources were T cells, B-cell-depleted T cells, or PBMCs; the material itself was cDNA or gDNA.

Enrolment of Seattle patients took place during active infection, and they were followed longitudinally. The method was immunoSEQ multiplex PCR; TCRdb's version includes in-frame clones alone and lacks a portion of them. The sample has 250,000 to 400,000 clones, approximately 87% seen once. V was clipped by 0 bases and J by 8 bases, with 14 bases between them. CDR3 size: 15 residues. Germline CDR1 is MGHRA and CDR2 is YSYEKL. The sequence was collected from a woman aged 25 to 39 with COVID-19, enrolled during active disease. The chain uses TRBV4-1 and TRBJ1-5; D ambiguous. Sequences were obtained from peripheral blood. The CDR3: CASSQDPLPAEPQHF. For the CDR3, the DNA is TGCGCCAGCAGCCAAGACCCCCTCCCAGCGGAGCCCCAGCATTTT.